This entry lists 21 T cell receptor beta chains sequenced from one sample in a study of blood T cells in healthy people across ages. Primed by a sample-barcoded 5' primer and a J-beta primer mix, a second PCR proceeded for 7 to 11 cycles. Using its own MiXCR run on the 5' RACE reads, TCRdb lists one record per CDR3 protein. The table has roughly 1.9 million distinct CDR3 sequences, about two fifths seen once. The sequenced material came from blood. Source of these receptors: a human donor in good health.

The J gene is TRBJ2-1, the V gene TRBV2, with D uncertain. Germline-derived CDR1 and CDR2 are SNHLY and FYNNEI. The CDR3 spans 13 residues. Trimming cost V 9 bases and J 6 bases, with 15 bases left between them. CDR3 DNA: TGTGCCAGAAGGACGCCGAATGGCAATGAGCAGTTCTTC. Translated, it gives CARRTPNGNEQFF.

This clonotype was seen a handful of times. This chain links TRBV7-2 with TRBJ2-5; D is perhaps TRBD1 (6 bases). The CDR3 spans 16 residues. Trimming took off 1 base at V and 2 bases at J, with 14 bases between the two ends. In germline, CDR1 is SGHTA, CDR2 FQGNSA. CDR3 loop: CASSLVWTERQETQYF. CDR3 coding DNA: TGTGCCAGCAGCTTAGTATGGACAGAAAGACAAGAGACCCAGTACTTC.

This clonotype was recorded a few times. The chain joins TRBV4-1 to TRBJ2-3; 12 bases match TRBD2. Unmatched junction bases numbered 16, after V lost 4 bases and J lost 2 bases. This CDR3 is built from 20 residues. In germline, CDR1 is MGHRA, CDR2 YSYEKL. The CDR3 spells CASSRSGASGGAEHTDTQYF. The CDR3 DNA follows: TGCGCCAGCAGCCGATCTGGGGCTAGCGGGGGGGCCGAACACACAGATACGCAGTATTTT.

V is TRBV20-1 and J is TRBJ2-3; possible D gene TRBD2, 6 bases. Trimming cost V 3 bases and J 0 bases, with 13 bases left between them. The CDR3 contains 15 residues. Per the germline V gene, CDR1 is DFQATT and CDR2 is SNEGSKA (reference sequence). The CDR3 loop reads CSASGSLISTDTQYF. The DNA of the CDR3 is TGCAGTGCTAGCGGGAGCCTGATTAGCACAGATACGCAGTATTTT.

The rearrangement links TRBV11-2 to TRBJ1-1, with no clear D. Germline V gene data show CDR1 as SGHAT and CDR2 as FQNNGV. The germline V and J ends were trimmed by 1 base and 1 base, with 10 bases remaining between them. CDR3 size: 15 residues. The CDR3 reads CASSLGISTNTEAFF. The DNA for the CDR3 is TGTGCCAGCAGCTTAGGAATTTCCACGAACACTGAAGCTTTCTTT.

The sample holds a few counts of this clonotype. This rearrangement joins TRBV10-3 to TRBJ1-2; 7 bases are shared with TRBD1. The CDR3 runs 14 residues. Germline V gives CDR1 ENHRY, CDR2 SYGVKD. With 3 bases clipped from V and 6 bases from J, the junction kept 7 bases outside the gene matches. The CDR3 sequence: CAISDYDRENGYTF. The CDR3 DNA reads as TGTGCCATCAGTGACTACGACAGGGAGAATGGCTACACCTTC.

This clonotype was observed a few times. The rearrangement links TRBV20-1 to TRBJ2-5; 15 nucleotides agree with TRBD2. CDR1 and CDR2 from the germline V gene are DFQATT and SNEGSKA (reference sequence). This CDR3 contains 18 residues. Trimming at V came to 6 bases and at J to 5 bases, leaving 16 bases not matched to a gene. CDR3 nucleotides: TGCAGTGCCGGCCGGCCCCCCGGGACTAGCGGGGGGATGGAGACCCAGTACTTC. Amino acid sequence: CSAGRPPGTSGGMETQYF.

This clonotype showed up just a few times. The rearrangement links TRBV5-1 to TRBJ2-5; TRBD1 aligns across 8 bases. The end of the DNA aligns better with TRBJ2-7, so the J call may be wrong. From germline, CDR1 is SGHRS and CDR2 YFSETQ. The length of the CDR3 is 16 residues. The CDR3 DNA follows: TGCGCCAGCAGCCAATCTCCGACAGGGGTGGTCTACGAGCAGTACTTC. Translated: CASSQSPTGVVYEQYF.

Here the CDR3 reads CASSEGWSRALYQPQHF. The CDR3 DNA follows: TGTGCCAGCAGTGAAGGTTGGTCGAGGGCCCTCTATCAGCCCCAGCATTTT. The chain joins TRBV6-1 to TRBJ1-5; D gene unclear. CDR1 and CDR2 from the germline V gene are MNHNS and SASEGT. The V end was cut by 1 base, the J end by 5 bases, with 18 bases between. The CDR3 sequence is 17 residues long.

This clonotype was found a few times. The J gene is TRBJ1-2, the V gene TRBV28; D uncertain. Germline-derived CDR1 and CDR2 are MDHEN and SYDVKM. Trimming cost V 4 bases and J 8 bases, with 5 bases left between them. The CDR3 contains 10 residues. CDR3 DNA sequence: TGTGCCAGCAGTTCCGGGGGCTACACCTTC. Protein sequence: CASSSGGYTF.

This clonotype was picked up many times. This rearrangement joins TRBV7-2 to TRBJ2-5; D gene ambiguous. Germline V CDR1 and CDR2: SGHTA, FQGNSA. This CDR3 has 12 amino acids. Between the trimmed V and J ends, which lost 5 bases and 0 bases, there was a span of 4 bases. The CDR3 loop reads CASSPYQETQYF. The CDR3 DNA reads TGTGCCAGCAGCCCGTACCAAGAGACCCAGTACTTC.

This chain connects TRBV6-5 to TRBJ2-3; D possibly corresponds to TRBD1 (5 bases). In germline, CDR1 is MNHEY, CDR2 SVGAGI. The CDR3 covers 16 residues. Trimming left V 11 bases short and J 0 bases short, with 21 bases between. The CDR3 loop is CAARAGQSSSTDTQYF. CDR3 sequence (DNA): TGTGCCGCCCGGGCAGGGCAATCGTCTAGCACAGATACGCAGTATTTT.

The chain combines TRBV29-1 with TRBJ2-7; no clear D gene. CDR3 size: 13 residues. V lost 4 bases, J lost 2 bases, and 12 bases lay in between. CDR1 and CDR2 from the germline V gene are SQVTM and ANQGSEA. The CDR3 DNA follows: TGCAGCGTTGGGAAGTCGCCTACCTACGAGCAGTACTTC. It translates to CSVGKSPTYEQYF.

This chain links TRBV12-5 with TRBJ1-1; no reliable D call. Germline CDR1 and CDR2: LGHNT and FRNRAP. The CDR3 is made up of 12 amino acids. V was trimmed by 5 bases and J by 0 bases, leaving 4 bases between them. CDR3 residues: CASGRLNTEAFF. DNA of the CDR3: TGTGCTAGTGGTCGTTTGAACACTGAAGCTTTCTTT.

The chain employs TRBV18 and TRBJ2-4; D gene unclear. Near its end, the DNA agrees better with TRBJ2-7, so the J call may be wrong. Germline CDR1 KGHSH, CDR2 LQKENI. The CDR3 consists of 13 residues. The CDR3 protein is CASSPGSCYEQYF. CDR3 nucleotides: TGTGCCAGCTCACCGGGAAGCTGCTACGAGCAGTACTTC.

The rearrangement joins TRBV6-5 to TRBJ1-2; D gene uncertain. Trimming left V 4 bases short and J 10 bases short, with 13 bases between. Germline V gene lookup returns CDR1 MNHEY and CDR2 SVGAGI. This CDR3 region has 12 residues. CDR3: CASSFRPANYTF. CDR3 coding DNA: TGTGCCAGCAGTTTCCGACCTGCAAACTACACCTTC.

CDR3 protein: CSARASGGAGGPYNEQFF. The CDR3 DNA sequence: TGCAGTGCTAGAGCAAGCGGGGGGGCGGGAGGACCCTACAATGAGCAGTTCTTC. The V and J genes are TRBV20-1 and TRBJ2-1; 10 bases agree with TRBD2. The germline V gene has CDR1 DFQATT and CDR2 SNEGSKA (reference sequence). This CDR3 has 18 amino acids. With 1 base clipped from V and 2 bases from J, the junction kept 11 bases outside the gene matches.

This clonotype was detected ten times or more. The V and J genes are TRBV6-4 and TRBJ2-7; D unclear. The CDR3 totals 12 residues. In germline, CDR1 is MRHNA, CDR2 SNTAGT. V gave up 0 bases and J gave up 3 bases, with 3 bases separating them. CDR3 sequence reads: CASSDSLYEQYF. CDR3 nucleotides: TGTGCCAGCAGTGACTCGCTCTACGAGCAGTACTTC.

This clonotype was counted only a few times. The chain links TRBV7-9 to TRBJ2-5; D may be TRBD2 (6 bases). V lost 7 bases, J lost 1 base, and 16 bases lay in between. Germline assignment: CDR1 SEHNR and CDR2 FQNEAQ (reference sequence). The CDR3 extends over 15 amino acids. The CDR3 loop reads CASTPSLASQETQYF. Written as DNA, the CDR3 is TGTGCCAGCACCCCGAGTCTAGCGTCCCAAGAGACCCAGTACTTC.

The rearrangement joins TRBV4-1 to TRBJ1-6, with 7 positions matching TRBD1. With V trimmed by 0 bases and J by 0 bases, 11 bases remained unmatched. The CDR3 sequence is 20 residues long. The germline gives CDR1 MGHRA, CDR2 YSYEKL. The CDR3 sequence: CASSQEELIRDSSYNSPLHF. The DNA for the CDR3 is TGCGCCAGCAGCCAAGAAGAGCTGATACGGGACAGCTCCTATAATTCACCCCTCCACTTT.

This clonotype has only a few counts. The chain employs TRBV27 and TRBJ1-1; D is perhaps TRBD1 (5 bases). V lost 7 bases, J lost 11 bases, and 26 bases lay in between. Per germline, CDR1 MNHEY and CDR2 SMNVEV (reference sequence). The CDR3 totals 15 residues. CDR3 bases: TGTGCCAGCACCTTTGGGTCCCGGGACCGCAAAAAGGCTTTCTTT. Its translation is CASTFGSRDRKKAFF.